These 26 T cell receptor beta chains came from one sample sequenced in a study of T cell responses to AZD1222 COVID-19 vaccine. Profiled with immunoSEQ multiplex PCR; TCRdb holds only in-frame clones, not every one. This table holds some 110,000 clones, around 91% found once. Sequences were derived from peripheral blood, sampled on day 0 of AZD1222 vaccination. The source is an adult in good health.

This rearrangement joins TRBV9 to TRBJ1-1, with a tentative D call TRBD1 (5 bases). The CDR3 is made up of 13 amino acids. With 4 bases removed from V and 4 bases from J, the gap between germline ends came to 11 bases. The V gene's germline CDR1 is SGDLS and CDR2 YYNGEE. The CDR3 DNA reads as TGTGCCAGCAGCTTCAATCAGGGCACTGAAGCTTTCTTT. Its translation is CASSFNQGTEAFF.

This chain connects TRBV7-9 to TRBJ2-3, with unresolved D. Germline V gene sequence: CDR1 SEHNR, CDR2 FQNEAQ (reference sequence). The CDR3 length is 15 residues. Trimming shortened V by 1 base and J by 5 bases, and 13 bases separated the two germline ends. The CDR3 loop is CASSLERPVVDTQYF. DNA of the CDR3: TGTGCCAGCAGCTTAGAAAGGCCAGTCGTAGATACGCAGTATTTT.

The chain uses TRBV11-2 and TRBJ2-7; 9 bases match TRBD1. The germline CDR1 and CDR2 sequences are SGHAT and FQNNGV. The CDR3 loop spans 14 amino acids. V gave up 6 bases and J gave up 4 bases; unmatched junction bases: 7. CDR3 DNA: TGTGCCAGCAGAAAGCCGGGACAGGGATACGAGCAGTACTTC. Protein sequence: CASRKPGQGYEQYF.

In DNA form, the CDR3 reads TGTGCCAGCAGCGTGAGAACAGGGGGCAGTGGCTACACCTTC. Translating gives CASSVRTGGSGYTF. The chain has TRBV9 and TRBJ1-2; 9 nucleotides agree with TRBD1. This CDR3 spans 14 amino acids. With V trimmed by 2 bases and J by 7 bases, 6 bases remained unmatched. The germline CDR1 and CDR2 sequences are SGDLS and YYNGEE.

This chain joins TRBV27 and TRBJ1-2, with D uncertain. CDR3 length equals 16 residues. Trimming stripped 7 bases from V and 4 bases from J, with 22 bases between. Germline CDR1 and CDR2: MNHEY and SMNVEV (reference sequence). The chain's CDR3 is CASTPMGRTGGYGYTF. Written as DNA, the CDR3 is TGTGCCAGCACCCCTATGGGAAGGACTGGAGGCTATGGCTACACCTTC.

This chain uses TRBV5-1 with TRBJ1-1; D possibly corresponds to TRBD1 (6 bases). The germline CDR1 and CDR2 sequences are SGHRS and YFSETQ. Trimming removed 4 bases at V and 5 bases at J, with 15 bases between. The CDR3 loop spans 14 amino acids. The CDR3 reads CASSPTSQGTEAFF. DNA of the CDR3: TGCGCCAGCAGCCCGACCTCCCAGGGGACTGAAGCTTTCTTT.

This clone was observed a handful of times. The chain recombines TRBV7-2 with TRBJ2-7, with no clear D. Trimming cost V 3 bases and J 4 bases, with 7 bases left between them. Per the germline V gene, CDR1 is SGHTA and CDR2 is FQGNSA. The CDR3 has 12 residues. The CDR3, as DNA: TGTGCCAGCAGCTTCCCTCTATACGAGCAGTACTTC. The encoded protein is CASSFPLYEQYF.

The chain employs TRBV19 and TRBJ1-2, with a tentative D call TRBD1 (6 bases). The CDR3 sequence is 12 residues long. Trimming shortened V by 10 bases and J by 6 bases, and 15 bases separated the two germline ends. The V gene's germline CDR1 is LNHDA and CDR2 SQIVND (reference sequence). CDR3 in amino acids: CATRRGLDGYTF. In nucleotides, the CDR3 is TGTGCCACCAGAAGGGGGTTAGATGGCTACACCTTC.

This chain joins TRBV7-2 and TRBJ2-2; the D gene could be TRBD1 or TRBD2 (5 bases each). This CDR3 spans 15 amino acids. The V gene's germline CDR1 is SGHTA and CDR2 FQGNSA. V gave up 2 bases and J gave up 3 bases, with 10 bases separating them. CDR3 sequence (DNA): TGTGCCAGCAGCTTAAGAGGGGCGCACACCGGGGAGCTGTTTTTT. Translated: CASSLRGAHTGELFF.

This clone was seen only once. This rearrangement joins TRBV3-1 (or the pseudogene TRBV3-2) to TRBJ2-3; D unclear. Germline lookup yields CDR1 LGHDT and CDR2 YNNKEL (reference sequence). This CDR3 has 13 residues. V lost 2 bases and J 6 bases, leaving 9 bases between the germline ends. Here the CDR3 DNA reads TGTGCCAGCAGCCAAAGACCCACCGATACGCAGTATTTT. The encoded protein is CASSQRPTDTQYF.

The J gene is TRBJ2-7, the V gene TRBV28, with TRBD1 matching 11 bases. Germline loops: CDR1 MDHEN, CDR2 SYDVKM. V dropped 5 bases and J dropped 0; count of bases not matched to a gene: 3. The CDR3 is 15 amino acids. CDR3 coding DNA: TGTGCCAGCAGTACGGGACAGGGGGGCTCCTACGAGCAGTACTTC. It codes for CASSTGQGGSYEQYF. Based on the CDR3 plus reference TRBV28 and TRBJ2-7, the full variable domain is DVKVTQSSRYLVKRTGEKVFLECVQDMDHENMFWYRQDPGLGLRLIYFSYDVKMKEKGDIPEGYSVSREKKERFSLILESASTNQTSMYLCASSTGQGGSYEQYFGPGTRLTVT.

The chain employs TRBV10-3 and TRBJ2-7, with 11 bases lining up with TRBD1. CDR1 is ENHRY and CDR2 is SYGVKD in the germline V gene. V lost 6 bases, J lost 2 bases, and 12 bases stayed unmatched. This CDR3 is 17 amino acids long. CDR3 region: CAIRIGSGDRGTYEQYF. The CDR3 DNA is TGTGCCATCAGGATTGGGAGCGGGGACAGGGGGACCTACGAGCAGTACTTC.

The chain combines TRBV30 with TRBJ1-5; D unresolved. Germline lookup yields CDR1 GTSNPN and CDR2 SVGIG (reference sequence). CDR3 size: 13 residues. V lost 1 base, J lost 3 bases, and 7 bases lay in between. The CDR3: CAWSGKPNQPQHF. The CDR3 bases are TGTGCCTGGAGTGGAAAGCCCAATCAGCCCCAGCATTTT.

J is TRBJ1-1 and V is TRBV11-2; unclear D gene. This CDR3 comprises 13 residues. V lost 0 bases and J 11 bases, leaving 13 bases between the germline ends. Germline-derived CDR1 and CDR2 are SGHAT and FQNNGV. For the CDR3, the DNA is TGTGCCAGCAGCTTAGAAGGACGAATCGGGGCTTTCTTT. This translates into CASSLEGRIGAFF.

This clone showed up just once. This chain uses TRBV28 with TRBJ2-1; D is undetermined. Germline CDR1 is MDHEN and CDR2 is SYDVKM. Trimming removed 4 bases at V and 10 bases at J, with 14 bases between. CDR3 size: 13 residues. The CDR3 sequence is CASSWVGRWEQFF. DNA of the CDR3: TGTGCCAGCAGTTGGGTCGGTAGGTGGGAGCAGTTCTTC.

This clone appeared a single time. This rearrangement joins TRBV12-3 or TRBV12-4 to TRBJ1-1; D not resolved. This CDR3 contains 13 residues. The V and J ends lost 1 base and 0 bases respectively, with 3 bases between them. The CDR3 region has the DNA TGTGCCAGCAGTTTAGGTGTGAACACTGAAGCTTTCTTT. It codes for CASSLGVNTEAFF.

V gene TRBV6-5 combines with J gene TRBJ1-1, with D maybe TRBD1 (5 bases). CDR3 size: 15 residues. The V end lost 2 bases, the J end lost 4 bases, and 14 bases lay between the germline ends. CDR1 and CDR2 from the germline V gene are MNHEY and SVGAGI. DNA for the CDR3: TGTGCCAGCAGTTACGGGGCTATTCAAGGCACTGAAGCTTTCTTT. Its protein product is CASSYGAIQGTEAFF.

This clone was counted once. The gene calls are TRBV9 and TRBJ2-1, with 9 bases matching TRBD2. CDR3 length: 15 amino acids. The V and J ends lost 0 bases and 10 bases, in that order; junction bases with no gene match: 8. Germline CDR1 is SGDLS and CDR2 is YYNGEE. The DNA of the CDR3 is TGTGCCAGCAGCGTAGGGCGGGAGGGCCGCAGGGAGCAGTTCTTC. Translated: CASSVGREGRREQFF.

The chain links TRBV4-2 to TRBJ1-5; 9 bases fit TRBD1. The CDR3 is made up of 19 amino acids. Losses at the gene ends were 5 bases for V and 0 bases for J; bases not matched to a gene: 14. Germline V CDR1 and CDR2: LGHNA, YNFKEQ. The CDR3 is CASSSQTGGDGLSNQPQHF. CDR3 sequence (DNA): TGTGCCAGCAGCTCTCAGACAGGGGGGGATGGTCTTAGCAATCAGCCCCAGCATTTT.

This chain links TRBV6-6 with TRBJ2-7; D uncertain. Germline lookup yields CDR1 MNHNY and CDR2 SVGAGI (reference sequence). V lost 2 bases and J lost 5, with 13 bases in between. The CDR3 is 14 amino acids. DNA for the CDR3: TGTGCCAGCAGTTACCTCCTAGGTAGGCACGAGCAGTACTTC. This sequence encodes CASSYLLGRHEQYF.

The chain recombines TRBV6-5 with TRBJ1-1; D unclear. Per germline, CDR1 MNHEY and CDR2 SVGAGI. V was clipped by 5 bases and J by 3 bases, with 10 bases between them. The CDR3 spans 13 residues. The CDR3 is CASSRSWDTEAFF. The DNA of the CDR3 is TGTGCCAGCAGTCGCTCTTGGGACACTGAAGCTTTCTTT.

This clone was counted once. The rearrangement links TRBV27 to TRBJ1-5; no clear D gene. Trimming stripped 5 bases from V and 4 bases from J, with 6 bases between. Germline V gives CDR1 MNHEY, CDR2 SMNVEV (reference sequence). This CDR3 region has 12 residues. The CDR3 here is CASSGGNQPQHF. CDR3 nucleotides: TGTGCCAGCAGTGGTGGGAATCAGCCCCAGCATTTT.

This chain links TRBV28 with TRBJ1-2; 11 bases agree with TRBD1. J was trimmed by 4 bases and V by 6 bases; bases with no gene match: 13. Germline V gene lookup returns CDR1 MDHEN and CDR2 SYDVKM. This CDR3 is 17 amino acids long. Written as DNA, the CDR3 is TGTGCCAGCAGACCCCCCGGACAGGGGGCTTCAGGCTATGGCTACACCTTC. It encodes CASRPPGQGASGYGYTF.

In the case of this clone: The same CDR3 arises from other DNA sequences in this sample as well. The chain has TRBV27 and TRBJ1-2, with D perhaps TRBD1 (5 bases). V was cut by 5 bases and J by 6 bases, with 7 bases left in between. Germline V gene lookup returns CDR1 MNHEY and CDR2 SMNVEV (reference sequence). The CDR3 has 11 amino acids. The CDR3 DNA is TGTGCCAGCAGTCAGGGAAATGGCTACACCTTC. Translating it yields CASSQGNGYTF.

V is TRBV7-8 and J is TRBJ1-4, with D possibly being TRBD1 (5 bases). The V end was cut by 5 bases, the J end by 0 bases, with 13 bases between. The CDR3 consists of 16 residues. The V gene's germline CDR1 is SGHVS and CDR2 FQNEAQ. DNA for the CDR3: TGTGCCAGCAGCCTACGGTCGGGGGCAACTAATGAAAAACTGTTTTTT. Translation gives CASSLRSGATNEKLFF.

This clone was seen a handful of times. The chain carries TRBV7-9 and TRBJ2-1; D not certain. The CDR3 covers 11 residues. Germline CDR1 SEHNR, CDR2 FQNEAQ (reference sequence). Trimming stripped 0 bases from V and 8 bases from J, with 2 bases between. CDR3 sequence: CASSLADEQFF. CDR3 sequence (DNA): TGTGCCAGCAGCTTAGCGGATGAGCAGTTCTTC.